Listed here are 30 T cell receptor beta chains from one sample, sequenced in a study of metastatic and nonmetastatic thyroid tumors. MiXCR re-clonotyped the PCR reads for TCRdb. The table has 25,000 to 35,000 clones, about a sixth seen once. Thyroid surgery was performed in patients who had received no treatment beforehand. The sequenced sample consisted of blood. Source of these receptors: a female donor with papillary thyroid cancer or a benign thyroid nodule (not recorded which). Some clones in this sample may be carry-over from other donors' samples.

This clone was found many times. This chain uses TRBV6-1 with TRBJ1-1; 8 nucleotides line up with TRBD1. V was clipped by 5 bases and J by 4 bases; unmatched bases: 6. CDR1 is MNHNS and CDR2 is SASEGT in the germline V gene. The CDR3 contains 14 residues. CDR3 amino acids: CASSRQGMITEAFF. CDR3 DNA sequence: TGTGCCAGCAGTAGACAGGGGATGATCACTGAAGCTTTCTTT.

This clone was counted at least ten times. V is TRBV20-1 and J is TRBJ1-5, with 7 nucleotides matching TRBD1. CDR3 length: 16 amino acids. Germline loops: CDR1 DFQATT, CDR2 SNEGSKA (reference sequence). The junction had 9 bases not matched to a gene; V was cut back by 1 base and J by 3 bases. CDR3 sequence: CSARGEGQNFNQPQHF. The CDR3 DNA reads as TGCAGTGCTAGAGGTGAGGGACAGAACTTCAATCAGCCCCAGCATTTT.

This clone was observed at least ten times. J is TRBJ2-4 and V is TRBV5-5; perhaps TRBD2 as D (7 bases). Germline V gene lookup returns CDR1 SGHKS and CDR2 YYEKEE (reference sequence). Trimming pared 3 bases from V and 8 bases from J, leaving 18 bases between. There are 15 residues in the CDR3. The CDR3 DNA sequence: TGTGCCAGCAGCTCGCTGGCTGGAGGGGGGGACATTCAGTACTTC. This sequence encodes CASSSLAGGGDIQYF.

Details on this clone: A much larger clonotype is one base distant, so this may be a read error. The chain combines TRBV7-2 with TRBJ2-5, with 7 positions matching TRBD1. The CDR3 totals 14 residues. Germline V gene lookup returns CDR1 SGHTA and CDR2 FQGNSA. Here the CDR3 reads CPSSYPPGGEAQYF. The CDR3 DNA sequence: TGTCCCAGCAGCTATCCTCCAGGGGGAGAGGCCCAGTACTTC.

This clone has ten or more counts. The rearrangement uses TRBV28 and TRBJ1-2; 10 bases fit TRBD1. V dropped 5 bases and J dropped 2; count of bases not matched to a gene: 20. Germline CDR1 is MDHEN and CDR2 is SYDVKM. There are 20 residues in the CDR3. As DNA, the CDR3 is TGTGCCAGCAGTACACAATCCGGGACAGGGGAGAGTGCTGGAAACTATGGCTACACCTTC. Its protein product is CASSTQSGTGESAGNYGYTF.

This clone showed up many times. This rearrangement joins TRBV24-1 to TRBJ2-7, with D tentatively TRBD1 (6 bases). Trimming removed 5 bases at V and 2 bases at J, with 12 bases between. Germline V gives CDR1 KGHDR, CDR2 SFDVKD. This CDR3 comprises 14 residues. In DNA form, the CDR3 reads TGTGCCACCAGTGGAAACAGGGTCCCCTACGAGCAGTACTTC. This gives the protein CATSGNRVPYEQYF.

This clone appeared many times. The chain has TRBV7-9 and TRBJ2-5, with 8 bases fitting TRBD2. V shed 7 bases and J 4 bases; nucleotides not matched to a gene: 8. The V gene's germline CDR1 is SEHNR and CDR2 FQNEAQ (reference sequence). The CDR3 runs to 14 residues. This chain's CDR3 is CASMNSGAAETQYF. In DNA form, the CDR3 reads TGTGCCAGCATGAATAGCGGGGCCGCAGAGACCCAGTACTTC.

This clone came up a few times. The rearrangement links TRBV24-1 to TRBJ2-2, with unresolved D. CDR1 and CDR2 (germline): KGHDR, SFDVKD. This CDR3 spans 16 amino acids. V lost 1 base and J 2 bases, leaving 10 bases between the germline ends. CDR3 DNA sequence: TGTGCCACCAGTGATTTTCAATGGTTCAACACCGGGGAGCTGTTTTTT. It is translated as CATSDFQWFNTGELFF.

This sequence joins TRBV29-1 and TRBJ1-2; the match to TRBD1 covers 9 bases. Per the germline V gene, CDR1 is SQVTM and CDR2 is ANQGSEA. Unmatched junction bases numbered 9, after V lost 8 bases and J lost 8 bases. The CDR3 length is 12 residues. CDR3: CSSERDRDGYTF. DNA of the CDR3: TGCAGCTCTGAAAGGGACAGGGACGGCTACACCTTC.

With respect to this clone: The junction differs from germline at one of its ends, possibly a read error. The V gene is TRBV27, the J gene TRBJ2-3, with 8 bases identical to TRBD1. This CDR3 spans 16 amino acids. The germline gives CDR1 MNHEY, CDR2 SMNVEV (reference sequence). The CDR3, as DNA: TGTCCCAGCAGATCCTCTGACAGGGGAGACACAGATACGCAGTATTTT. Residues: CPSRSSDRGDTDTQYF.

The rearrangement links TRBV28 to TRBJ2-7; 9 nucleotides match TRBD2. Germline assignment: CDR1 MDHEN and CDR2 SYDVKM. The CDR3 has 14 amino acids. Losses at the gene ends were 6 bases for V and 3 bases for J; bases not matched to a gene: 6. Here the CDR3 reads CASSPGTSYYEQYF. The CDR3 DNA follows: TGTGCCAGCAGCCCCGGGACTAGCTACTACGAGCAGTACTTC.

Many counts were recorded for this clone. The chain combines TRBV20-1 with TRBJ1-6; D not certain. The CDR3 sequence is 18 residues long. The V and J ends lost 6 bases and 0 bases respectively, with 21 bases between them. Germline V gene sequence: CDR1 DFQATT, CDR2 SNEGSKA (reference sequence). CDR3 in DNA: TGCAGTGCACAACACCCCGAGACACTAAGCTCCTATAATTCACCCCTCCACTTT. This gives the protein CSAQHPETLSSYNSPLHF.

This clone was seen many times. The rearrangement uses TRBV6-1 and TRBJ2-5, with a possible D match to TRBD1 (5 bases). Germline assignment: CDR1 MNHNS and CDR2 SASEGT. The CDR3 is 13 residues long. The V gene lost 7 bases and the J gene lost 2 bases, with 11 bases spanning the gap. CDR3 nucleotide sequence: TGTGCCAGCATTAAGACAGATCAAGAGACCCAGTACTTC. Its translation: CASIKTDQETQYF.

The sample holds many counts of this clone. The rearrangement links TRBV9 to TRBJ1-1; D remains unclear. This CDR3 comprises 13 residues. Germline V lookup: CDR1 SGDLS, CDR2 YYNGEE. V gave up 1 base and J gave up 1 base, with 5 bases separating them. This chain's CDR3 is CASSVSTNTEAFF. CDR3 bases: TGTGCCAGCAGCGTATCAACGAACACTGAAGCTTTCTTT.

This chain uses TRBV7-9 with TRBJ1-2; no firm D call. This CDR3 has 14 amino acids. Germline values: CDR1 SEHNR, CDR2 FQNEAQ (reference sequence). Trimming took 5 bases from V and 6 from J, leaving 16 bases between them. CDR3 bases: TGTGCCAGCAGCGGTCCATCTCCCCCCAATGGCTACACCTTC. Its translation is CASSGPSPPNGYTF.

This clone was counted only a few times. The chain recombines TRBV6-1 with TRBJ2-2; the match to TRBD2 covers 9 bases. The J segment lost 5 bases and the V segment lost 4 bases, leaving 2 bases of the junction unmatched. CDR1 is MNHNS and CDR2 is SASEGT in the germline V gene. CDR3 size: 14 residues. The CDR3 DNA follows: TGTGCCAGCAGTGGCGGGGGGGGGACCGGGGAGCTGTTTTTT. Translating it yields CASSGGGGTGELFF.

This clone has ten or more counts. The chain couples TRBV2 to TRBJ2-1; D is unclear. With 2 bases removed from V and 4 bases from J, the gap between germline ends came to 6 bases. This CDR3 has 13 amino acids. Germline CDR1 and CDR2: SNHLY and FYNNEI. CDR3: CASSEYGYNEQFF. The CDR3 DNA reads TGTGCCAGCAGTGAATACGGGTACAATGAGCAGTTCTTC.

Many counts were recorded for this clone. A read error may be the cause here, since a much bigger clone is one base away. This chain connects TRBV3-1 to TRBJ1-2; D perhaps matches TRBD1 (6 bases). Germline lookup yields CDR1 LGHDT and CDR2 YNNKEL (reference sequence). V was shortened by 1 base and J by 6 bases, with 9 bases between the two germline ends. The CDR3 runs to 13 residues. CDR3 coding DNA: TGTGCCAGCAGCCAAGGTCGGGACAATGGCTACACCTTC. It specifies CASSQGRDNGYTF.

A note on this clone: A clone one base away is much larger, so this may be a read error. The chain recombines TRBV4-1 with TRBJ2-1; the match to TRBD2 covers 9 bases. V lost 5 bases and J lost 8; bases outside the gene matches: 13. The CDR3 extends over 16 amino acids. Per the germline V gene, CDR1 is MGHRA and CDR2 is YSYEKL. The CDR3 reads CASSSRGAGGQDEQFF. The DNA of the CDR3 is TGCGCCAGCAGCAGCCGGGGAGCGGGAGGCCAAGATGAGCAGTTCTTC.

This clone was seen repeatedly, ten times or more. This chain joins TRBV29-1 and TRBJ2-1; no clear D. Looked up from germline, CDR1 is SQVTM and CDR2 is ANQGSEA. This CDR3 is built from 14 residues. V was clipped by 2 bases and J by 3 bases, with 11 bases between them. CDR3 DNA: TGCAGCGTTGAATCGGTCGAAATCTACAATGAGCAGTTCTTC. It encodes CSVESVEIYNEQFF.

The table lists this clone with many counts. The chain has TRBV6-1 and TRBJ2-5; D ambiguous. Deletions cut 3 bases from V and 2 bases from J, with 10 bases between. Germline V gene data show CDR1 as MNHNS and CDR2 as SASEGT. CDR3 size: 14 residues. The CDR3 sequence: CASSEMGIQETQYF. For the CDR3, the DNA is TGTGCCAGCAGTGAGATGGGGATACAAGAGACCCAGTACTTC.

This clone was counted at least ten times. The chain uses TRBV29-1 and TRBJ2-5; D is perhaps TRBD2 (5 bases). The CDR3 has 15 residues. CDR1 is SQVTM, CDR2 ANQGSEA, per germline. V lost 4 bases, J lost 4 bases, and 19 bases lay in between. CDR3 region: CSVGKKGSVGETQYF. Here the CDR3 DNA reads TGCAGCGTTGGAAAGAAGGGTAGCGTCGGAGAGACCCAGTACTTC.

This clone was recorded only once. The chain combines TRBV20-1 with TRBJ1-1, with D perhaps matching TRBD1 (6 bases). The CDR3 runs 13 residues. Looked up from germline, CDR1 is DFQATT and CDR2 is SNEGSKA (reference sequence). The V end lost 5 bases, the J end lost 5 bases, and 15 bases lay between the germline ends. DNA for the CDR3: TGCAGTGCTGTAAGGGGGGGTTGGACTGAAGCTTTCTTT. This sequence encodes CSAVRGGWTEAFF.

This chain uses TRBV7-2 with TRBJ2-7; a possible D gene is TRBD2 (6 bases). The CDR3 is made up of 15 amino acids. The germline gives CDR1 SGHTA, CDR2 FQGNSA. Trimming left V 3 bases short and J 7 bases short, with 19 bases between. The chain's CDR3 is CASSFERLGLGEQYF. The CDR3 DNA follows: TGTGCCAGCAGCTTTGAGAGGCTGGGACTGGGGGAGCAGTACTTC.

This clone was counted at least ten times. Written as DNA, the CDR3 is TGCGCCAGCAGCCCCCCATTAGCGGGAGGTCGCGATACGCAGTATTTT. It yields the protein CASSPPLAGGRDTQYF. The chain couples TRBV4-1 to TRBJ2-3, with 10 bases that match TRBD2. Germline V gene sequence: CDR1 MGHRA, CDR2 YSYEKL. The CDR3 spans 16 residues. V gave up 4 bases and J gave up 6 bases; unmatched junction bases: 10.

This clone was recorded many times. The V gene is TRBV9, the J gene TRBJ2-1, with a weak D call TRBD1 (5 bases). Germline CDR1 reads SGDLS; CDR2 reads YYNGEE. The CDR3 runs 14 residues. Trimming took off 1 base at V and 5 bases at J, with 10 bases between the two ends. The CDR3 region is CASSVFDSNNEQFF. The CDR3 DNA follows: TGTGCCAGCAGCGTATTTGACAGCAACAATGAGCAGTTCTTC. The complete variable domain, with remaining parts taken from reference TRBV9 and TRBJ2-1, reads DSGVTQTPKHLITATGQRVTLRCSPRSGDLSVYWYQQSLDQGLQFLIQYYNGEERAKGNILERFSAQQFPDLHSELNLSSLELGDSALYFCASSVFDSNNEQFFGPGTRLTVL.

This clone appeared many times. J is TRBJ2-3 and V is TRBV11-2, with TRBD2 matching over 7 bases. Germline loops: CDR1 SGHAT, CDR2 FQNNGV. The CDR3 totals 16 residues. Trimming removed 5 bases from V and 3 bases from J; junction bases left unmatched: 11. Here the CDR3 reads CASSPTRTRKTDTQYF. Here the CDR3 DNA reads TGTGCCAGCAGCCCCACCCGGACTAGAAAGACAGATACGCAGTATTTT.

As to this clone: Compared with germline, one end of the junction differs, possibly owing to a read error. The CDR3: CASSPTGVDYGYSF. CDR3 DNA sequence: TGCGCCAGCTCACCGACAGGGGTTGACTATGGCTACTCCTTC. The chain recombines TRBV18 with TRBJ1-2; 8 bases match TRBD1. CDR1 is KGHSH, CDR2 LQKENI, per germline. The CDR3 runs 14 residues.

The genes are TRBV3-1 and TRBJ1-2; maybe TRBD1 (5 bases). V lost 0 bases and J 7 bases, leaving 12 bases between the germline ends. There are 14 residues in the CDR3. Germline V gene data show CDR1 as LGHDT and CDR2 as YNNKEL (reference sequence). CDR3 sequence reads: CASSQDQIGVGYTF. CDR3 DNA: TGTGCCAGCAGCCAAGATCAGATAGGGGTTGGCTACACCTTC.

This clone is medium-sized (0.01 to 0.1%). V gene TRBV27 combines with J gene TRBJ2-7, with unresolved D. The CDR3 spans 13 residues. Germline V lookup: CDR1 MNHEY, CDR2 SMNVEV (reference sequence). Trimming took 1 base from V and 0 from J, leaving 4 bases between them. CDR3 residues: CASSLYSSYEQYF. Here the CDR3 DNA reads TGTGCCAGCAGTTTATATAGCTCCTACGAGCAGTACTTC.